This T cell receptor beta chain was captured by sequencing in a study of T cell changes during pregnancy in multiple sclerosis. Trimming removed 4 bases from V and 7 bases from J; junction bases left unmatched: 7. The CDR3 has 15 amino acids. CDR1 and CDR2 (germline): SGHTA, FQGNSA. Assay used: immunoSEQ multiplex PCR; TCRdb lists only in-frame clones, some missing. The sample includes around 77,000 clones, 90% to 95% of them seen just once. The sequence came from a female donor with multiple sclerosis, enrolled in a pregnancy study. The source material was peripheral blood, sampled in the third trimester of pregnancy. The V and J genes are TRBV7-2 and TRBJ1-4; 9 nucleotides align to TRBD1. The CDR3 loop reads CASSSGDRVSEKLFF. The CDR3 DNA sequence: TGTGCCAGCAGCTCGGGGGACAGGGTCAGTGAAAAACTGTTTTTT.